A single TCR beta chain is shown here with its context. These data originate in a study of response to subunit inactivated influenza vaccine. A single record per CDR3 protein comes from TCRdb applying MiXCR to the RT-PCR reads. The sample includes approximately 570,000 distinct CDR3 sequences, about 7.6% of them seen just once. The CDR3 contains 13 residues. The ends were cut back, 2 bases at V and 3 bases at J, with 8 bases in the middle. Germline V gives CDR1 LNHDA, CDR2 SQIVND (reference sequence). The chain uses TRBV19 and TRBJ2-7; the D gene is possibly TRBD2 (6 bases). The sample here was PBMCs from blood, taken less than 30 months after vaccination. The TCR originated in a man aged 50 to 75 who received an inactivated influenza vaccine. The CDR3 spells CASSIRRDYEQYF. The CDR3 bases are TGTGCCAGTAGTATACGGCGGGACTACGAGCAGTACTTC.